This T cell receptor beta chain was captured in a study of blood T cell repertoires in COVID-19. In the study overall: The analysed material was cDNA or gDNA that came from T cells, B-cell-depleted T cells, or PBMCs.

Germline V gene data show CDR1 as SGHKS and CDR2 as YYEKEE (reference sequence). Trimming took 0 bases from V and 4 from J; bases not matched to a gene: 6. This CDR3 contains 15 residues. Per the authors' pipeline: Estimation of nucleated cell counts relied on the amplification of reference gene primers. Profiled with immunoSEQ multiplex PCR; TCRdb holds only in-frame clones, not every one. The V and J calls and clone size are taken from that table; D and trimming were inferred from the DNA. The sample lists about 160,000 clones, roughly 77% occurring once. This TCR was recovered from a human donor in a cohort sampled during active COVID-19. This sequence joins TRBV5-5 and TRBJ1-2; 7 bases agree with TRBD1. What was sequenced was peripheral blood. CDR3 nucleotide sequence: TGTGCCAGCAGCTTGGGGGGACAGAAGTTCTATGGCTACACCTTC. This codes for CASSLGGQKFYGYTF.